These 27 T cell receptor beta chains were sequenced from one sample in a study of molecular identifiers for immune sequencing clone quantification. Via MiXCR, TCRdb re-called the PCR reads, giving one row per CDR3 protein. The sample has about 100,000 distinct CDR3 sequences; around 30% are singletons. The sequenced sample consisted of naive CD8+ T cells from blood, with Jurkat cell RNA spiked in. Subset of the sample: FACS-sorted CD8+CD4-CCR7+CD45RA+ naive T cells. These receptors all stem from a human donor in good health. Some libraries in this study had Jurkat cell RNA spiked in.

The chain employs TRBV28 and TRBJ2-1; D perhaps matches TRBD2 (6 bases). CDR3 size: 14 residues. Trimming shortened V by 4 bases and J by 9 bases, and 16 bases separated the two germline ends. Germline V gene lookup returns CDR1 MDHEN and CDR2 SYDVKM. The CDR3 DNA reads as TGTGCCAGCAGTTCACACTCTACTAGCAGTGAGCAGTTCTTC. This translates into CASSSHSTSSEQFF.

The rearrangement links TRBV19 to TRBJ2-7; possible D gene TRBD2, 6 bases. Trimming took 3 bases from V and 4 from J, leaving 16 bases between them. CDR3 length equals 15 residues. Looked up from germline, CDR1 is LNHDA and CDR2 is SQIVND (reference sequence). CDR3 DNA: TGTGCCAGTAGTATTGGGACGGGAGAGGAGTACGAGCAGTACTTC. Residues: CASSIGTGEEYEQYF.

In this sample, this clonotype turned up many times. In DNA form, the CDR3 reads TGTGCCAGTTATGAAAAGGGTCAGCCCCAGCATTTT. Protein sequence: CASYEKGQPQHF. V and J are TRBV19 and TRBJ1-5; D uncertain. Trimming removed 8 bases from V and 6 bases from J, with 11 bases in between. The CDR3 contains 12 residues. CDR1 LNHDA and CDR2 SQIVND come from the germline V gene (reference sequence).

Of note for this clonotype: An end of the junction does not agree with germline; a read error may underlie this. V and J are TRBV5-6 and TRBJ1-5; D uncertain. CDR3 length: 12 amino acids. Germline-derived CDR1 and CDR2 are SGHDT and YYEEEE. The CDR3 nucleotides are TGTACCAGCAGCCTGTTGGGCCAGCCCCAGCATTTT. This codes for CTSSLLGQPQHF.

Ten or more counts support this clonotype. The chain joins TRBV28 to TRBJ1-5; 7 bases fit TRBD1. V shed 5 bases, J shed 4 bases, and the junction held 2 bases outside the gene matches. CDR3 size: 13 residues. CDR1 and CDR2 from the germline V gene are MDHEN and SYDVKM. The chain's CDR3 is CASSTGANQPQHF. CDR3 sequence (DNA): TGTGCCAGCAGTACAGGGGCTAATCAGCCCCAGCATTTT.

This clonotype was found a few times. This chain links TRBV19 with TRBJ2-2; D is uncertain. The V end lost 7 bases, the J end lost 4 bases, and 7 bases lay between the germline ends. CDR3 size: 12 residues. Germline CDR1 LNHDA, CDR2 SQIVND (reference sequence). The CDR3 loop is CASNSFTGELFF. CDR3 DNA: TGTGCCAGTAACTCCTTCACCGGGGAGCTGTTTTTT.

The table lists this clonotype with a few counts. In DNA form, the CDR3 reads TGTGCCAGTCTAGCGGGAGGAACCTACGAGCAGTACTTC. Protein sequence: CASLAGGTYEQYF. The rearrangement joins TRBV6-6 to TRBJ2-7; 11 bases line up with TRBD2. After removal of 9 bases from V and 2 bases from J, the junction contained 3 bases not matched to a gene. Per germline, CDR1 MNHNY and CDR2 SVGAGI (reference sequence). The CDR3 is made up of 13 amino acids.

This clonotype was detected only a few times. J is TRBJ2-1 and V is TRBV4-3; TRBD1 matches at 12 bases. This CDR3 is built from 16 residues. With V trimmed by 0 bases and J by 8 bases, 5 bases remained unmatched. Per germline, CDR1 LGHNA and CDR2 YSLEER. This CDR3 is CASSQERGDRGHEQFF. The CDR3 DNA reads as TGCGCCAGCAGCCAAGAGAGGGGGGACAGGGGGCATGAGCAGTTCTTC.

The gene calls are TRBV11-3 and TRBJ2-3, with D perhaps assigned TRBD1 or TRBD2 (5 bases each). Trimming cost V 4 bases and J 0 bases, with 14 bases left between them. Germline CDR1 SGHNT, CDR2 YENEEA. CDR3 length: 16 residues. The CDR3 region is CASSYGTSASTDTQYF. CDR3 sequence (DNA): TGTGCCAGCAGCTATGGGACCTCAGCTAGCACAGATACGCAGTATTTT.

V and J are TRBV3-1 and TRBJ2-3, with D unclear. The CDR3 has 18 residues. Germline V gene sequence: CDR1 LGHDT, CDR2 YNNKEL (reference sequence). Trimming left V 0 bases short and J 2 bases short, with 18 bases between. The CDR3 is CASSQDSLSGTNTDTQYF. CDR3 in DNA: TGTGCCAGCAGCCAAGATTCGTTGTCAGGAACTAACACAGATACGCAGTATTTT.

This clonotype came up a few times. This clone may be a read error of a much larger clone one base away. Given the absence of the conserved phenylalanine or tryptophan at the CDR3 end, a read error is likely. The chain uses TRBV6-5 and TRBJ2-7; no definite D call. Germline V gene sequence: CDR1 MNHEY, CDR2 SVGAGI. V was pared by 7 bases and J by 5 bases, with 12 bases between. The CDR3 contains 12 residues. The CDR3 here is CASNSGIDEQYS. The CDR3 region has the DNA TGTGCCAGCAATAGTGGGATCGACGAGCAGTACTCC.

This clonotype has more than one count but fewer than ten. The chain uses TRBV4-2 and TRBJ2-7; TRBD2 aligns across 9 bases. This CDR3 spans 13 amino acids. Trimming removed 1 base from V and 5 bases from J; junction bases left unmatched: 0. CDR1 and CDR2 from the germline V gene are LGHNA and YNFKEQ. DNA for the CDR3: TGTGCCAGCAGCCAAGCTAGCGGGGACGAGCAGTACTTC. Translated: CASSQASGDEQYF.

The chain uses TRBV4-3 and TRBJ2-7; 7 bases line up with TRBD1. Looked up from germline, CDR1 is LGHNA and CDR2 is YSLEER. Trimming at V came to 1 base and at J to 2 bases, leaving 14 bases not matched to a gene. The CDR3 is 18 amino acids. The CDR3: CASSQARDPDRPPYEQYF. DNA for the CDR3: TGCGCCAGCAGCCAAGCGCGAGATCCGGACAGGCCGCCCTACGAGCAGTACTTC.

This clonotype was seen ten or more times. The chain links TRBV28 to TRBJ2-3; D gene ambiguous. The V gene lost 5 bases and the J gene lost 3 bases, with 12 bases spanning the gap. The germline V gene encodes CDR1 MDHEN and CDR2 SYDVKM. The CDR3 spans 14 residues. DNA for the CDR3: TGTGCCAGCAGTCTCCCGCCGAGGACAGATACGCAGTATTTT. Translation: CASSLPPRTDTQYF.

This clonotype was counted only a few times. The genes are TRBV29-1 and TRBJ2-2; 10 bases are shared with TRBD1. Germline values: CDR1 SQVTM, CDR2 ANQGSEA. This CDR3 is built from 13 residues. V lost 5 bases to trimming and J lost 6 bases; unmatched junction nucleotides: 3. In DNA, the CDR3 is TGCAGCGTTTTGGGACAGGGGTCCGGGGAGCTGTTTTTT. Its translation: CSVLGQGSGELFF.

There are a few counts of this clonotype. CDR3 sequence (DNA): TGCAGCGTTGTCGAAGACAGTTTTGGCTACACCTTC. Protein sequence: CSVVEDSFGYTF. V usage is TRBV29-1 and J usage is TRBJ1-2; D is possibly TRBD1 (5 bases). Trimming stripped 4 bases from V and 7 bases from J, with 13 bases between. Germline V gene data show CDR1 as SQVTM and CDR2 as ANQGSEA. This CDR3 has 12 residues. Filled out from reference TRBV29-1 and TRBJ1-2, the complete variable domain reads SAVISQKPSRDICQRGTSLTIQCQVDSQVTMMFWYRQQPGQSLTLIATANQGSEATYESGFVIDKFPISRPNLTFSTLTVSNMSPEDSSIYLCSVVEDSFGYTFGSGTRLTVV.

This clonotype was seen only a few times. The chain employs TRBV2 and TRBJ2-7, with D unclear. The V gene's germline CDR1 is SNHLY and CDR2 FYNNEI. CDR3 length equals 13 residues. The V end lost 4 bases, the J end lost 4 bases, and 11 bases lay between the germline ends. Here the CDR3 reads CASSARFSYEQYF. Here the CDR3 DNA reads TGTGCCAGCAGTGCTAGGTTCAGTTACGAGCAGTACTTC.

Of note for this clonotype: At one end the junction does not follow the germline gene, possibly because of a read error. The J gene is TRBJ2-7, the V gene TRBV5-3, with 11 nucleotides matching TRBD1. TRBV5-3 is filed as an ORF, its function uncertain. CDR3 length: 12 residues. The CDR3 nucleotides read TGTGCCAGCTTGGGACAGGGGGACGAACAGTACTTC. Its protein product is CASLGQGDEQYF.

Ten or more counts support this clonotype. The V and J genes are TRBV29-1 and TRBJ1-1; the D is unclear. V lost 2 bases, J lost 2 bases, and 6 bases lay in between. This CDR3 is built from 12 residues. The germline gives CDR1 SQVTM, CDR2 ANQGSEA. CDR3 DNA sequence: TGCAGCGTTGAAAGGGAAAACACTGAAGCTTTCTTT. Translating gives CSVERENTEAFF.

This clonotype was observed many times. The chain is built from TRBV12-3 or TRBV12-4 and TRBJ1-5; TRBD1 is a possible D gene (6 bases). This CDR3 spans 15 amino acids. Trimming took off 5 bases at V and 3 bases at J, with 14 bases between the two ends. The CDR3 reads CASSPENRVNQPQHF. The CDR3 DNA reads TGTGCCAGCAGTCCCGAGAACAGGGTCAATCAGCCCCAGCATTTT.

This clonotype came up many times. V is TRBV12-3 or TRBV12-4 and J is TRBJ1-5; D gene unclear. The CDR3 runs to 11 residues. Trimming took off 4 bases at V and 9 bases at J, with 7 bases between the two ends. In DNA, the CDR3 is TGTGCCAGCAGTTACACATCGCCCCAGCATTTT. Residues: CASSYTSPQHF.

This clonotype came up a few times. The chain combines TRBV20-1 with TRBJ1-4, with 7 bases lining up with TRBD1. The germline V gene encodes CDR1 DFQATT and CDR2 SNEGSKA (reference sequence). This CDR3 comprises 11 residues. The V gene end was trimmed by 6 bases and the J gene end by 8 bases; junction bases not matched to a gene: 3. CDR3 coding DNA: TGCAGTGCCCCAGGGGGGGAAAAACTGTTTTTT. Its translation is CSAPGGEKLFF.

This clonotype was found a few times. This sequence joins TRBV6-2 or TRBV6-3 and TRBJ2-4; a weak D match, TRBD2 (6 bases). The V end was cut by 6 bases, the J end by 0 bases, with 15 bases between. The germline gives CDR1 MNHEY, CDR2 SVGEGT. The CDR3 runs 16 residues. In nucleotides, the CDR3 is TGTGCCAGCAGAGAAGCTCTAGCGCTAGCCAAAAACATTCAGTACTTC. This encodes CASREALALAKNIQYF.

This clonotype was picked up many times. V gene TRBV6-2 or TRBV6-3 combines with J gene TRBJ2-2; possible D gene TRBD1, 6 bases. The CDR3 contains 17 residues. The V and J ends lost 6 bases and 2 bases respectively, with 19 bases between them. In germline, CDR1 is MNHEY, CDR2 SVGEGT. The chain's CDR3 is CASRGILGTKNTGELFF. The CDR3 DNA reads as TGTGCCAGCAGAGGTATCCTGGGGACAAAAAACACCGGGGAGCTGTTTTTT.

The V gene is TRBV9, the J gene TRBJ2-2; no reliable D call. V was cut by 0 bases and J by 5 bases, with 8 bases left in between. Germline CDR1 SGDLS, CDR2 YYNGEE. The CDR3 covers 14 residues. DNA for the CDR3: TGTGCCAGCAGCGTAGAGTGGAGAACCGGGGAGCTGTTTTTT. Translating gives CASSVEWRTGELFF.

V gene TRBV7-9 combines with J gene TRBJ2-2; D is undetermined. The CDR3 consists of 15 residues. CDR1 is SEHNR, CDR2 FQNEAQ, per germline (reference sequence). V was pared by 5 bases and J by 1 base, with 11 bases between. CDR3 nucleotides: TGTGCCAGCAGCCCATGGGTGGTGAACACCGGGGAGCTGTTTTTT. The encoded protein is CASSPWVVNTGELFF.

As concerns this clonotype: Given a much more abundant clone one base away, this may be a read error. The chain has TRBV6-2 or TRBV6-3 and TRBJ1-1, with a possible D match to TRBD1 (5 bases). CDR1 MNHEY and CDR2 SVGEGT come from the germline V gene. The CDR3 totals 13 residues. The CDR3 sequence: CACSFDSTIEAFF. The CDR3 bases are TGTGCCTGCAGTTTCGACAGCACGATCGAAGCTTTCTTT.